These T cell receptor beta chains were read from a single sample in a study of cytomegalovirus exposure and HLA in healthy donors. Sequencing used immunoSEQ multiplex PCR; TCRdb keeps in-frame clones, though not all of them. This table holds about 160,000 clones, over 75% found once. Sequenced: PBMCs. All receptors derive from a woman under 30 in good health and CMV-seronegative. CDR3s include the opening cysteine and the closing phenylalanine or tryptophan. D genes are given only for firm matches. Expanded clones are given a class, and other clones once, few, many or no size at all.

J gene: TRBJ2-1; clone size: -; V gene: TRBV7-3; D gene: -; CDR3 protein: CASGRGSSYNEQFF; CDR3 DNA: TGTGCCAGCGGACGGGGGAGCTCCTACAATGAGCAGTTCTTC
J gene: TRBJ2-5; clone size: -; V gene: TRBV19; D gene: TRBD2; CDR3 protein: CASSIRPSIAGLEETQYF; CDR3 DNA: TGTGCCAGTAGTATCCGACCGTCAATAGCGGGACTGGAAGAGACCCAGTACTTC
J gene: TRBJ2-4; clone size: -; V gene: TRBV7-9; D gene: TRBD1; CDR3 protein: CASSQPGQGFVAKNIQYF; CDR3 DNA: TGTGCCAGCAGCCAACCGGGACAGGGGTTCGTAGCCAAAAACATTCAGTACTTC
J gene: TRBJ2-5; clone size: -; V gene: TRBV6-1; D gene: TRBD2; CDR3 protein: CASREVSGGTKTQYF; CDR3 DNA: TGTGCCAGCAGGGAGGTGAGCGGGGGGACAAAGACCCAGTACTTC
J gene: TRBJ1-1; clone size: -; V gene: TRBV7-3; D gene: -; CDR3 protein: CASSFGGGTEAFF; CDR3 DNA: TGTGCCAGCAGCTTCGGGGGTGGAACTGAAGCTTTCTTT
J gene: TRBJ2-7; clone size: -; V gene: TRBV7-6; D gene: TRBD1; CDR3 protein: CASSLQQGAYEQYF; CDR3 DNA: TGTGCCAGCAGCTTACAACAGGGGGCCTACGAGCAGTACTTC
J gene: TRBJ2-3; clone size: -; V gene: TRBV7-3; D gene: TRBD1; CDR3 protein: CASSLTGSGTDTQYF; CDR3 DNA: TGTGCCAGCAGCTTGACAGGGTCGGGCACAGATACGCAGTATTTT
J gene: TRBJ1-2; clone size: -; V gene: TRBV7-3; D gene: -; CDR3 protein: CASSPGQGWYGYTF; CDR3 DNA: TGTGCCAGCAGCCCCGGTCAGGGGTGGTATGGCTACACCTTC
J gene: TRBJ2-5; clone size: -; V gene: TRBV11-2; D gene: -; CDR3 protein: CASSSEQVETQYF; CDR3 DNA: TGTGCCAGCTCCTCCGAACAGGTGGAGACCCAGTACTTC
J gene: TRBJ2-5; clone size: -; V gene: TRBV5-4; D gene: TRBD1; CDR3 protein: CASSGDREYETQYF; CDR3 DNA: TGTGCCAGCAGCGGGGACAGGGAGTATGAGACCCAGTACTTC
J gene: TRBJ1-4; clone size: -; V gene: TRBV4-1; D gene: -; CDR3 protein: CASSRQTLNEKLFF; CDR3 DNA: TGCGCCAGCAGCCGGCAGACTCTTAATGAAAAACTGTTTTTT
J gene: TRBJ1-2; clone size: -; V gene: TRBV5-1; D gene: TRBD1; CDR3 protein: CASSMEGQGAINYGYTF; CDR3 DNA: TGCGCCAGCAGCATGGAGGGTCAGGGGGCCATTAACTATGGCTACACCTTC
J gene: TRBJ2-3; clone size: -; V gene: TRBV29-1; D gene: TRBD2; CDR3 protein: CSVDSPPRHGRGNTDTQYF; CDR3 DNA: TGCAGCGTTGACTCCCCCCCCCGACATGGGCGGGGGAACACAGATACGCAGTATTTT
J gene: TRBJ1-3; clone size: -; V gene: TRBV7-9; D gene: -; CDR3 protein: CASSLSSSGNTIYF; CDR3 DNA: TGTGCCAGCAGCCTGTCGAGCTCTGGAAACACCATATATTTT
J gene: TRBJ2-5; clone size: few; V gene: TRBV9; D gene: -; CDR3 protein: CASSVGVADQETQYF; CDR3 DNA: TGTGCCAGCAGCGTAGGAGTAGCGGACCAAGAGACCCAGTACTTC
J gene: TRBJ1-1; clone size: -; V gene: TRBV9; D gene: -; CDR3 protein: CASSPRQMNTEAFF; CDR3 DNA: TGTGCCAGCAGCCCAAGACAGATGAACACTGAAGCTTTCTTT
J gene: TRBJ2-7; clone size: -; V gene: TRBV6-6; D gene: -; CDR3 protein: CASSYRTTRGEQYF; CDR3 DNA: TGTGCCAGCAGTTACAGGACTACCCGGGGCGAGCAGTACTTC
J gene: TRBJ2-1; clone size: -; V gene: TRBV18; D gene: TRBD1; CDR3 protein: CASSQMDRNNEQFF; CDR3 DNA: TGTGCCAGCTCACAGATGGACAGGAACAATGAGCAGTTCTTC
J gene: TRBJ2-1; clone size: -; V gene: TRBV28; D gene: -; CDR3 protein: CASSPTSSSYNEQFF; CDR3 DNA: TGTGCCAGCAGTCCGACTTCGAGCTCCTACAATGAGCAGTTCTTC
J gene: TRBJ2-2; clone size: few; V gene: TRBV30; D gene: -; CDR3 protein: CAWSTGHNTGELFF; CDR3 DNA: TGTGCCTGGAGTACGGGACATAACACCGGGGAGCTGTTTTTT
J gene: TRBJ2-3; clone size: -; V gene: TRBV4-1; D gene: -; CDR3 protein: CASSQPLGTPHF; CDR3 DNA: TGCGCCAGCAGCCAGCCATTAGGGACTCCCCATTTT
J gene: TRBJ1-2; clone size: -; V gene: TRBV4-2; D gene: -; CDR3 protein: CASSQDNSLSYGYTF; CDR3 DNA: TGTGCCAGCAGCCAAGATAACAGCTTGAGCTATGGCTACACCTTC
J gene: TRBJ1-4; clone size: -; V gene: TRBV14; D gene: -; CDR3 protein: CASSQARSNEKLFF; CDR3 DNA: TGTGCCAGCAGCCAGGCCAGATCAAATGAAAAACTGTTTTTT
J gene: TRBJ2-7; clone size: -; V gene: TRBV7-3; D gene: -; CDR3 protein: CASSLTAVNEQYF; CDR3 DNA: TGTGCCAGCAGCTTAACCGCAGTAAACGAGCAGTACTTC
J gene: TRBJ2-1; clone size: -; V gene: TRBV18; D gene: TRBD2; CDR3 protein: CASSPRTSSLNSYNEQFF; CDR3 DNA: TGTGCCAGCTCACCTCGGACTAGCTCTTTAAACTCCTACAATGAGCAGTTCTTC
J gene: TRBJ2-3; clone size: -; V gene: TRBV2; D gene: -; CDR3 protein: CASSREWGTDTQYF; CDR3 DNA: TGTGCCAGCAGTCGGGAGTGGGGCACAGATACGCAGTATTTT
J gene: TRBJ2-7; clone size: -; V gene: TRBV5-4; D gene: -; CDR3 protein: CASSFYEVSYEQYF; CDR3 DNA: TGTGCCAGCAGCTTTTACGAGGTTTCCTACGAGCAGTACTTC
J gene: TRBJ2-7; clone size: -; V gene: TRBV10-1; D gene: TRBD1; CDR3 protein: CASSRGGQTSEQYF; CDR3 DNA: TGCGCCAGCAGCCGAGGGGGACAGACCTCCGAGCAGTACTTC
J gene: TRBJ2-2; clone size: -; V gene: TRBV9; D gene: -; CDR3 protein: CASSVASTVFTGELFF; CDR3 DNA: TGTGCCAGCAGCGTAGCTTCGACAGTTTTTACCGGGGAGCTGTTTTTT
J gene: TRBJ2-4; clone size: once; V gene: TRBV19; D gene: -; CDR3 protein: CASSSTSRALAKNIQYF; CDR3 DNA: TGTGCCAGTAGCTCCACCTCCAGGGCCCTAGCCAAAAACATTCAGTACTTC
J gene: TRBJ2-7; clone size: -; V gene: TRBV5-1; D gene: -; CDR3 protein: CASQQAPESYEQYF; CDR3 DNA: TGCGCCAGCCAACAGGCCCCAGAATCCTACGAGCAGTACTTC
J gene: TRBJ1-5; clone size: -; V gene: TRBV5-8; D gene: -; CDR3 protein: CASSLAVTENQPQHF; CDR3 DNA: TGTGCCAGCAGCTTGGCCGTGACAGAGAATCAGCCCCAGCATTTT
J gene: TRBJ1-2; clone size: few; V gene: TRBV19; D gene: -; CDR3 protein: CASSIQTETNGYTF; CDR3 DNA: TGTGCCAGTAGTATACAGACAGAGACGAATGGCTACACCTTC